What follows is one T cell receptor beta chain and its context. Only in-frame clones appear in the TCRdb table, and some are missing; sequencing was by immunoSEQ multiplex PCR. Of about 130,000 clones listed, 92% are singletons. These data come from a study of T cell responses to AZD1222 COVID-19 vaccine. The V gene end was trimmed by 5 bases and the J gene end by 6 bases; junction bases not matched to a gene: 13. The length of the CDR3 is 15 residues. CDR1 is SGHAT and CDR2 is FQNNGV in the germline V gene. The clonotype comes from an adult in good health. Here the sequenced sample was peripheral blood, taken on day 0 of AZD1222 vaccination. The chain employs TRBV11-2 and TRBJ2-7, with 7 bases aligning to TRBD2. In DNA form, the CDR3 reads TGTGCCAGCAGCCCCGGGGTACTAGCGAGCGGCGAGCAGTACTTC. It yields the protein CASSPGVLASGEQYF.